The clone carrying this T cell receptor beta chain came up a few times. Its target is unknown. The data were taken from a study of T cells in Graves' hyperthyroidism and ophthalmopathy. General study points: Ophthalmopathy, which appeared later, was predicted by the model a median about 6.8 months before onset.

Amplification of TCR beta CDR3 regions was performed using RNA transcripts as template. Primed by the HTBI set, a first-round RT-PCR was run on the TCR CDR3. TCRdb ran MiXCR on the multiplex PCR reads and lists one entry per CDR3 protein. The sample gives 650,000 to 800,000 distinct CDR3 sequences, 45% of which show up once; under 8.5% is in the top ten. Lactation, pregnancy, other autoimmune disease or uncontrolled infection led to exclusion of patients. Clinicians diagnosed patients from clinical symptoms, serum thyroxine and TRAb, thyroid ultrasound and orbital computed tomography. The CDR3 contains 16 residues. V was pared by 1 base and J by 2 bases, with 15 bases between. The germline V gene encodes CDR1 SEHNR and CDR2 FQNEAQ (reference sequence).

The sample was peripheral blood or thyroid tissue (not recorded which). The genes are TRBV7-9 and TRBJ2-7; D tentatively reads TRBD1 or TRBD2 (5 bases each). The receptor's source is an adult man with Graves' disease, either hyperthyroidism or ophthalmopathy (not recorded which). The CDR3: CASSLDPFGTAYEQYF. As DNA, the CDR3 is TGTGCCAGCAGCTTAGACCCTTTTGGGACCGCCTACGAGCAGTACTTC. The whole variable domain, filled in from reference TRBV7-9 and TRBJ2-7, reads DTGVSQNPRHKITKRGQNVTFRCDPISEHNRLYWYRQTLGQGPEFLTYFQNEAQLEKSRLLSDRFSAERPKGSFSTLEIQRTEQGDSAMYLCASSLDPFGTAYEQYFGPGTRLTVT.